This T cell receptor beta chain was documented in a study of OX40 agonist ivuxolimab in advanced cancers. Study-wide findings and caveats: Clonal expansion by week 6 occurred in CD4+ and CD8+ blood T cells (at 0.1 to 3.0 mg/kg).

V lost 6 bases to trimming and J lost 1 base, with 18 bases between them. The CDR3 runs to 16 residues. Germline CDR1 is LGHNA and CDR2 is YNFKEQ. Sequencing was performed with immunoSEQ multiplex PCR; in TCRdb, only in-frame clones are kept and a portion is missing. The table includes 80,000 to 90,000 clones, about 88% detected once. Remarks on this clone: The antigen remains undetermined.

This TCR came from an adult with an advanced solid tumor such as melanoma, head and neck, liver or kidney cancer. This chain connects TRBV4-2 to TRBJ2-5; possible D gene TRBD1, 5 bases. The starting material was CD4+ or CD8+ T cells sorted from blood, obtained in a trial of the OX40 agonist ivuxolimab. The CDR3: CASSRSVGQGQETQYF. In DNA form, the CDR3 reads TGTGCCAGCAGTCGCAGTGTGGGCCAGGGCCAAGAGACCCAGTACTTC.